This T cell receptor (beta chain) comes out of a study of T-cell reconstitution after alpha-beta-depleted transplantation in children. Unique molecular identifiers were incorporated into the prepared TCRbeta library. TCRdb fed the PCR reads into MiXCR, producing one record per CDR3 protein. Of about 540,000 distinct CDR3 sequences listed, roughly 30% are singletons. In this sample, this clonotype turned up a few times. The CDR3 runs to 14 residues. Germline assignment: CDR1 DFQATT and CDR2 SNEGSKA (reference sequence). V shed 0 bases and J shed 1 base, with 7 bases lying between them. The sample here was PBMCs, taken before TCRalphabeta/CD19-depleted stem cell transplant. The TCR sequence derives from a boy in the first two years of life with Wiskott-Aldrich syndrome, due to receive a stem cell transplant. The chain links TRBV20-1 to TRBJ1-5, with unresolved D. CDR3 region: CSARDIQSNQPQHF. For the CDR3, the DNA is TGCAGTGCTAGAGATATCCAGAGCAATCAGCCCCAGCATTTT.